This TCR beta chain appears in the sequencing data of a study of blood T cell repertoires in COVID-19. Study background: The study drew acute and convalescent COVID-19 samples from the United States, Italy and Spain. In each case, the material was cDNA or gDNA derived from T cells, B-cell-depleted T cells, or PBMCs.

CDR1 is SGHAT and CDR2 is FQNNGV in the germline V gene. The V end lost 1 base, the J end lost 3 bases, and 10 bases lay between the germline ends. The CDR3 totals 14 residues. Under the authors' procedure: Nucleated cell counts were estimated from reference gene primer amplification. The assay was immunoSEQ multiplex PCR, and TCRdb's table has in-frame clones only and misses some. V and J calls and clone size come straight from that table; D and trimming were deduced from the DNA. The sample shows 200,000 or so clones, around 75% of them seen only once. The TCR originated in a human donor in a cohort sampled during active COVID-19. Sequenced input: peripheral blood. The chain carries TRBV11-2 and TRBJ2-7, with D possibly TRBD1 on 6 matching bases. The CDR3 loop is CASSLVQGFYEQYF. DNA for the CDR3: TGTGCCAGCAGCTTAGTACAGGGCTTCTACGAGCAGTACTTC.